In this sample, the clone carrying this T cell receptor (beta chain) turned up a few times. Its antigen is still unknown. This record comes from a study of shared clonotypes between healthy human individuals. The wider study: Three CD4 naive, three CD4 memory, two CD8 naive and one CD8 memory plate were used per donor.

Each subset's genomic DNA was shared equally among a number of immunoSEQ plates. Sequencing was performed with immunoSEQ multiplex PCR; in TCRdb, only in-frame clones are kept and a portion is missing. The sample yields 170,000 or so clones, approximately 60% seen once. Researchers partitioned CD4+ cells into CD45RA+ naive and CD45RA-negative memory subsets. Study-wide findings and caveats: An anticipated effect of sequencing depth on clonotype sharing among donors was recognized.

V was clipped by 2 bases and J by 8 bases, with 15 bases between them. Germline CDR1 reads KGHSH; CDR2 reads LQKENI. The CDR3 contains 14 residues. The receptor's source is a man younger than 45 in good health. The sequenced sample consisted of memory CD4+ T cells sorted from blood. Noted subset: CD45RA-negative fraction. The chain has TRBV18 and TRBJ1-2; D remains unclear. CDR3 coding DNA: TGTGCCAGCTCACCAGGAAAGGGAATCAACGGCTACACCTTC. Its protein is CASSPGKGINGYTF.